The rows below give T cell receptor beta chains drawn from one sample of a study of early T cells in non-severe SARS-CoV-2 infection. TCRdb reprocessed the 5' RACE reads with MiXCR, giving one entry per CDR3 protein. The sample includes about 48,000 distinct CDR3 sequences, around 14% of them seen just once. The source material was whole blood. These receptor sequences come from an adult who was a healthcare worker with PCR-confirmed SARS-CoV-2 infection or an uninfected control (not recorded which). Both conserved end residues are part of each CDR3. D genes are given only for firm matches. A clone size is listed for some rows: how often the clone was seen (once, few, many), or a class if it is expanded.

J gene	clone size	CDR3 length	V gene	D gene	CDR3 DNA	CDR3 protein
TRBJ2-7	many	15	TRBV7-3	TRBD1	TGTGCCAGCAGCCTTGGGACAGGGGCCTCCTACGAGCAGTACTTC	CASSLGTGASYEQYF
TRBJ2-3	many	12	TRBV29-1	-	TGCAGCGTTGGCGACGGACCAGATACGCAGTATTTT	CSVGDGPDTQYF
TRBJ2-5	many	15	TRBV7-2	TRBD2	TGTGCCAGCAGCCCGTCTAGCGGGAGGGAAGAGACCCAGTACTTC	CASSPSSGREETQYF
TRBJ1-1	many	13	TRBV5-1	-	TGCGCCAGCAGCTCCGCGGGGTATACTGAAGCTTTCTTT	CASSSAGYTEAFF
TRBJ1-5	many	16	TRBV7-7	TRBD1	TGTGCCAGCAGCCCAGCCTGGACAGGGGGCAATCAGCCCCAGCATTTT	CASSPAWTGGNQPQHF
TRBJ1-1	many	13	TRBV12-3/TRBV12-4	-	TGTGCCAGCAGTTTAAAGACGGGCACTGAAGCTTTCTTT	CASSLKTGTEAFF
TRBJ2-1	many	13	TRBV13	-	TGTGCCAGCAGCTTAGGCCAGGGCAATGAGCAGTTCTTC	CASSLGQGNEQFF
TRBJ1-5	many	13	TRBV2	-	TGTGCCAGCACACAACGACAGAATCAGCCCCAGCATTTT	CASTQRQNQPQHF
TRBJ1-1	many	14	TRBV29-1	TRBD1	TGCAGCGTTGGGATGACAGGGGGAAACACTGAAGCTTTCTTT	CSVGMTGGNTEAFF
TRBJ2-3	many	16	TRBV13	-	TGTGCCAGCAGCCAACCCGGGGCTAGCGACACAGATACGCAGTATTTT	CASSQPGASDTDTQYF
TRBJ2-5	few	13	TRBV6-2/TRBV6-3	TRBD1	TGTGCCAGCAGACTATGGACAGGCGAGACCCAGTACTTC	CASRLWTGETQYF
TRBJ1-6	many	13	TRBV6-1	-	TGTGCCAGCAGTGAAAGGGGGAGTTCACCCCTCCACTTT	CASSERGSSPLHF
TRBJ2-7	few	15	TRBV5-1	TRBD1	TGCGCCAGCAGCTTACAACAGGGGGCGCTTTACGAGCAGTACTTC	CASSLQQGALYEQYF
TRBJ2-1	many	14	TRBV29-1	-	TGCAGCGTTGAATGGTGGAGCCGGGGCAATGAGCAGTTCTTC	CSVEWWSRGNEQFF
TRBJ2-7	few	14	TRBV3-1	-	TGTGCCAGCAGCCCCGATGGCCTAGCAAGGAAGCAGTACTTC	CASSPDGLARKQYF
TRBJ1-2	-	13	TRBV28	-	TGTGCCAGCAGTTTATTCGAAGGGCGCAGCTACACCTTC	CASSLFEGRSYTF